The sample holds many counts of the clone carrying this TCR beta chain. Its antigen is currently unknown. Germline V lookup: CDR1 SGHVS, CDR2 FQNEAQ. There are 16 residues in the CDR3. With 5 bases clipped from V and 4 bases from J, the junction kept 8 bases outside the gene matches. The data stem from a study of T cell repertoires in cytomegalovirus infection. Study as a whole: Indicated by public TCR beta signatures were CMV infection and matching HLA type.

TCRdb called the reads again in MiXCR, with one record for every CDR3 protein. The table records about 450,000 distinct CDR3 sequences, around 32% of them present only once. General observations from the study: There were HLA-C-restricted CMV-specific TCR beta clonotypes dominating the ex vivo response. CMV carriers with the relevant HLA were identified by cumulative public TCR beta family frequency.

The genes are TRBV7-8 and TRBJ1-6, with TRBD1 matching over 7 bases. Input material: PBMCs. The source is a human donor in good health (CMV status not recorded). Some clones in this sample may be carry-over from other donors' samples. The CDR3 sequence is CASSTGTELYNSPLHF. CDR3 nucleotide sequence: TGTGCCAGCAGCACAGGGACAGAGCTTTATAATTCACCCCTCCACTTT.